Below, 21 T cell receptor beta chains from the same sample are listed, as sequenced in a study of T and B cells in COVID-19 patients. TRB rearrangements were amplified by multiplex PCR with BIOMED2 TRB-A/B primers. Each CDR3 protein is one row after TCRdb ran MiXCR on the multiplex PCR reads. The repertoire holds fewer than 6,500 distinct CDR3 sequences, with roughly 27% as singletons. Blood genomic DNA input for TRB amplification was roughly 250-500 ng. The specimen was blood. The receptor set was obtained from a human donor with active COVID-19. The donor label of this sample is uncertain.

The V and J genes are TRBV6-5 and TRBJ1-1, with TRBD1 as a possible D gene (5 bases). CDR1 and CDR2 (germline): MNHEY, SVGAGI. V gave up 7 bases and J gave up 4 bases, with 19 bases separating them. The CDR3 sequence is 15 residues long. The CDR3 DNA follows: TGTGCCAGCACCCCCGGATGGGTCCAGGGCACTGAAGCTTTCTTT. The encoded protein is CASTPGWVQGTEAFF.

The chain recombines TRBV6-5 with TRBJ1-1; the D gene is possibly TRBD1 (6 bases). The CDR3 is made up of 17 amino acids. V was cut by 4 bases and J by 6 bases, with 24 bases left in between. Germline V gene lookup returns CDR1 MNHEY and CDR2 SVGAGI. CDR3 residues: CASSSRIGTPVRAEAFF. As DNA, the CDR3 is TGTGCCAGCAGTTCCCGGATAGGGACACCAGTTCGCGCTGAAGCTTTCTTT.

This clonotype has more than one count but fewer than ten. The chain joins TRBV15 to TRBJ1-5, with D maybe TRBD1 (6 bases). Germline-derived CDR1 and CDR2 are LNHNV and YYDKDF (reference sequence). V gave up 5 bases and J gave up 4 bases, with 12 bases separating them. The CDR3 extends over 14 amino acids. The DNA of the CDR3 is TGTGCCACCAGCGACTACAGGGAGAATCAGCCCCAGCATTTT. Protein product: CATSDYRENQPQHF.

As for this clonotype: This sequence may be a read error, since a much larger clone differs from it by one base. The chain has TRBV27 and TRBJ2-1; TRBD2 agrees at 10 bases. This CDR3 contains 15 residues. Trimming at V came to 5 bases and at J to 6 bases, leaving 7 bases not matched to a gene. The germline V gene encodes CDR1 MNHEY and CDR2 SMNVEV (reference sequence). The chain's CDR3 is CASSLQAGGANEQFF. Written as DNA, the CDR3 is TGTGCCAGCAGTCTACAAGCGGGGGGGGCCAATGAGCAGTTCTTC.

This clonotype was seen a handful of times. The chain carries TRBV6-2 or TRBV6-3 and TRBJ2-5; D might be TRBD2 (5 bases). V gave up 7 bases and J gave up 1 base, with 10 bases separating them. CDR3 size: 13 residues. Germline V CDR1 and CDR2: MNHEY, SVGEGT. CDR3 region: CASTGSAQETQYF. The CDR3 DNA sequence: TGTGCCAGCACAGGTAGCGCCCAAGAGACCCAGTACTTC.

This clonotype is medium-sized by share. This rearrangement joins TRBV30 to TRBJ2-5; 8 bases map to TRBD1. V shed 2 bases and J 3 bases; nucleotides not matched to a gene: 2. CDR3 length: 13 amino acids. Germline V gene sequence: CDR1 GTSNPN, CDR2 SVGIG (reference sequence). The CDR3 protein is CAWSLTGEETQYF. CDR3 nucleotides: TGTGCCTGGAGTTTGACAGGGGAAGAGACCCAGTACTTC.

This clonotype came up a few times. V is TRBV6-5 and J is TRBJ2-5; D is perhaps TRBD2 (5 bases). In germline, CDR1 is MNHEY, CDR2 SVGAGI. Trimming removed 0 bases from V and 5 bases from J, with 19 bases in between. CDR3 size: 17 residues. The CDR3 spells CASSYSGLAERRETQYF. CDR3 DNA sequence: TGTGCCAGCAGTTACTCTGGCCTAGCAGAGAGGAGGGAGACCCAGTACTTC.

This clonotype is labeled medium-sized. The chain links TRBV5-4 to TRBJ2-2, with D possibly being TRBD2 (5 bases). The V end was cut by 0 bases, the J end by 3 bases, with 12 bases between. CDR1 is SGHNT, CDR2 YYREEE, per germline (reference sequence). This CDR3 comprises 16 residues. CDR3 sequence: CASSLGPAGDTGELFF. CDR3 DNA: TGTGCCAGCAGCTTGGGGCCGGCGGGTGACACCGGGGAGCTGTTTTTT.

This clonotype has just a few counts. The chain carries TRBV19 and TRBJ1-2; the D is unclear. This CDR3 contains 12 residues. Germline V lookup: CDR1 LNHDA, CDR2 SQIVND (reference sequence). Trimming pared 8 bases from V and 2 bases from J, leaving 9 bases between. The CDR3 DNA follows: TGTGCCAGTTTGACGGTAAACTATGGCTACACCTTC. Amino acid sequence: CASLTVNYGYTF.

V gene TRBV7-2 combines with J gene TRBJ1-2; perhaps TRBD1 as D (5 bases). The CDR3 spans 14 residues. Germline CDR1 is SGHTA and CDR2 is FQGNSA. V gave up 3 bases and J gave up 4 bases, with 12 bases separating them. The DNA for the CDR3 is TGTGCCAGCAGCTTCCCTGGCGGGGCCTATGGCTACACCTTC. Amino acids: CASSFPGGAYGYTF.

This clonotype is deemed medium-sized (0.01 to 0.1%). The CDR3 sequence: CASTPGGPGYAEAFF. CDR3 nucleotide sequence: TGTGCCAGCACCCCGGGGGGGCCGGGGTATGCTGAAGCTTTCTTT. J is TRBJ1-1 and V is TRBV6-2 or TRBV6-3; weak D call: TRBD1 (6 bases). Trimming pared 7 bases from V and 6 bases from J, leaving 21 bases between. The CDR3 is 15 residues long. The germline V gene has CDR1 MNHEY and CDR2 SVGEGT.

This clonotype was picked up a small number of times. The chain couples TRBV6-2 or TRBV6-3 to TRBJ2-7; D could derive from TRBD1 or TRBD2 (5 bases each). The CDR3 is made up of 16 amino acids. Germline V CDR1 and CDR2: MNHEY, SVGEGT. V was clipped by 11 bases and J by 0 bases, with 23 bases between them. CDR3 DNA: TGTGCCTGCCGGGACGGACTCGAACATAGCTCCTACGAGCAGTACTTC. Protein: CACRDGLEHSSYEQYF.

This clonotype occurred a few times. A junction end diverges from the germline sequence, so it may reflect a read error. The V and J genes are TRBV12-3 or TRBV12-4 and TRBJ1-1, with TRBD1 matching 7 bases. The CDR3 sequence is 14 residues long. CDR3 loop: CASTLTQGNAEAFF. The CDR3 nucleotides are TGTGCCAGCACCCTAACACAGGGGAACGCTGAAGCTTTCTTT.

V and J are TRBV5-6 and TRBJ1-2, with D perhaps matching TRBD1 (5 bases). The CDR3 runs 11 residues. Germline CDR1 reads SGHDT; CDR2 reads YYEEEE. V lost 6 bases, J lost 8 bases, and 11 bases lay in between. The CDR3 here is CASTARDGYTF. DNA for the CDR3: TGTGCCAGCACCGCCCGGGACGGCTACACCTTC.

In this sample, this clonotype is medium-sized. The CDR3 region has the DNA TGTGCCAGTAGTATAGCCCAGGGCCCCCAGCATTTT. It translates to CASSIAQGPQHF. The chain recombines TRBV19 with TRBJ1-5; D possibly corresponds to TRBD1 (5 bases). With 1 base removed from V and 10 bases from J, the gap between germline ends came to 8 bases. From germline, CDR1 is LNHDA and CDR2 SQIVND (reference sequence). The CDR3 loop spans 12 amino acids.

This clonotype was seen only a few times. The DNA of the CDR3 is TGTGCCACCAGTGATTTAAAGACTGCTCCCTCCTACGAGCAGTACTTC. Translating it yields CATSDLKTAPSYEQYF. The genes are TRBV24-1 and TRBJ2-7; D is ambiguous. The CDR3 has 16 amino acids. The V end was cut by 1 base, the J end by 0 bases, with 12 bases between. CDR1 and CDR2 from the germline V gene are KGHDR and SFDVKD.

Judged by abundance, this clonotype is medium-sized. J is TRBJ2-7 and V is TRBV6-5, with D maybe TRBD1 (6 bases). The V end lost 6 bases, the J end lost 0 bases, and 12 bases lay between the germline ends. Germline V CDR1 and CDR2: MNHEY, SVGAGI. The CDR3 is 14 amino acids. CDR3 amino acids: CASRKDSSSYEQYF. CDR3 nucleotide sequence: TGTGCCAGCAGGAAGGACAGCAGCTCCTACGAGCAGTACTTC.

By frequency in the sample, this clonotype is medium-sized. CDR3 coding DNA: TGTGCCAGCAGCTTAGCACTAGGTTTGGAGACCCAGTACTTC. Its translation: CASSLALGLETQYF. The chain recombines TRBV11-3 with TRBJ2-5; D may be TRBD2 (5 bases). The CDR3 spans 14 residues. The V gene's germline CDR1 is SGHNT and CDR2 YENEEA. V gave up 1 base and J gave up 5 bases, with 11 bases separating them. The variable domain in full, with the rest retrieved from reference TRBV11-3 and TRBJ2-5, is EAGVVQSPRYKIIEKKQPVAFWCNPISGHNTLYWYLQNLGQGPELLIRYENEEAVDDSQLPKDRFSAERLKGVDSTLKIQPAELGDSAVYLCASSLALGLETQYFGPGTRLLVL.

This clonotype was detected only a few times. The rearrangement joins TRBV20-1 to TRBJ2-1, with D perhaps TRBD1 or TRBD2 (5 bases each). CDR3 length equals 15 residues. Per germline, CDR1 DFQATT and CDR2 SNEGSKA (reference sequence). Trimming stripped 0 bases from V and 7 bases from J, with 16 bases between. In DNA form, the CDR3 reads TGCAGTGCTAGAGAATTCAACGGGGCGGGTAATGAGCAGTTCTTC. Encoded protein: CSAREFNGAGNEQFF.

J is TRBJ1-6 and V is TRBV5-1; the D is unclear. The CDR3 is made up of 14 amino acids. Germline V gene data show CDR1 as SGHRS and CDR2 as YFSETQ. Trimming took 0 bases from V and 6 from J, leaving 7 bases between them. Here the CDR3 reads CASSLEPSNSPLHF. The CDR3 DNA reads TGCGCCAGCAGCTTGGAACCCTCTAATTCACCCCTCCACTTT.

The sample holds a few counts of this clonotype. CDR3 in amino acids: CASSSGTANTGELFF. DNA for the CDR3: TGTGCCAGCAGCTCCGGGACAGCGAACACCGGGGAGCTGTTTTTT. The chain has TRBV6-1 and TRBJ2-2, with 7 nucleotides matching TRBD1. Germline V gene data show CDR1 as MNHNS and CDR2 as SASEGT. This CDR3 spans 15 amino acids. V shed 6 bases, J shed 0 bases, and the junction held 4 bases outside the gene matches.